A single TCR beta chain is shown here with its context. Its specificity is unknown. This specimen belongs to a study of cytomegalovirus exposure and HLA in healthy donors. Study-wide results and caveats: In vitro, three CMV-associated chains proved specific for CMV antigens. With later analysis, a missense DCLRE1C variant became linked to TCR beta V- and J-gene trimming.

Germline V gene sequence: CDR1 SGHVS, CDR2 FQNEAQ. The CDR3 has 14 residues. Germline trimming cut 1 base from V and 2 bases from J; bases unmatched to any gene: 2. The PCR made use of 60 Vbeta and 13 Jbeta primers. Profiled with immunoSEQ multiplex PCR; TCRdb holds only in-frame clones, not every one. Among approximately 150,000 clones, approximately 88% were seen once, and the ten largest hold roughly 0.5%. Material for sequencing was PBMCs. The sequence derives from a woman in her forties in good health and CMV-seronegative. The chain carries TRBV7-8 and TRBJ2-7; 7 positions match TRBD1. The CDR3 reads CASSLGQGTYEQYF. The CDR3 nucleotides are TGTGCCAGCAGCTTAGGACAGGGCACCTACGAGCAGTACTTC.